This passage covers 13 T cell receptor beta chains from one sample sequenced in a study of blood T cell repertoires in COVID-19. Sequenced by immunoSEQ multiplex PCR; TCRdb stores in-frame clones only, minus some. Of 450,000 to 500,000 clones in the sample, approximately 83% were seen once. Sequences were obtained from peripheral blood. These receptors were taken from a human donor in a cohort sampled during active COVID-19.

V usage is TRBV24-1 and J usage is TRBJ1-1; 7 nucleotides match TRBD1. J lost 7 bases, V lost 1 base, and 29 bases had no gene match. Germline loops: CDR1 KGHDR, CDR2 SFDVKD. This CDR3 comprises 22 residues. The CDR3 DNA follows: TGTGCCACCAGTGATTTATCGTTGGGCGGGGACAGCGGCCTGTCGGGCCCAGTTGAAGCTTTCTTT. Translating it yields CATSDLSLGGDSGLSGPVEAFF.

The CDR3: CASSFEGAVTEAFF. The CDR3 DNA follows: TGCGCCAGCAGCTTCGAGGGCGCGGTCACTGAAGCTTTCTTT. J is TRBJ1-1 and V is TRBV5-1; D unclear. Germline CDR1 is SGHRS and CDR2 is YFSETQ. V was pared by 2 bases and J by 4 bases, with 12 bases between. The CDR3 has 14 residues. Looking up the rest from reference TRBV5-1 and TRBJ1-1 gives the full variable domain: KAGVTQTPRYLIKTRGQQVTLSCSPISGHRSVSWYQQTPGQGLQFLFEYFSETQRNKGNFPGRFSGRQFSNSRSEMNVSTLELGDSALYLCASSFEGAVTEAFFGQGTRLTVV.

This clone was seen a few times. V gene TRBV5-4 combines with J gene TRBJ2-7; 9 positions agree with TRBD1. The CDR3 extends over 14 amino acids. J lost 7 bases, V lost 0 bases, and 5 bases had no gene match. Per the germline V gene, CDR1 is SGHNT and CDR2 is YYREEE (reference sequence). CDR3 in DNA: TGTGCCAGCAGCTTGGTCTGGACAGGGGAAGAGCAGTACTTC. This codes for CASSLVWTGEEQYF. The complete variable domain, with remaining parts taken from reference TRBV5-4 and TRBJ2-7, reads ETGVTQSPTHLIKTRGQQVTLRCSSQSGHNTVSWYQQALGQGPQFIFQYYREEENGRGNFPPRFSGLQFPNYSSELNVNALELDDSALYLCASSLVWTGEEQYFGPGTRLTVT.

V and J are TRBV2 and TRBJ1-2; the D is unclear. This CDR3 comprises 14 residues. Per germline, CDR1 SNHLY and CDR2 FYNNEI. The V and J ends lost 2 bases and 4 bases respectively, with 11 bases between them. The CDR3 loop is CASSELRQTYGYTF. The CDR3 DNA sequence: TGTGCCAGCAGTGAACTGCGGCAGACCTATGGCTACACCTTC. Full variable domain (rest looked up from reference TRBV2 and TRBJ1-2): EPEVTQTPSHQVTQMGQEVILRCVPISNHLYFYWYRQILGQKVEFLVSFYNNEISEKSEIFDDQFSVERPDGSNFTLKIRSTKLEDSAMYFCASSELRQTYGYTFGSGTRLTVV.

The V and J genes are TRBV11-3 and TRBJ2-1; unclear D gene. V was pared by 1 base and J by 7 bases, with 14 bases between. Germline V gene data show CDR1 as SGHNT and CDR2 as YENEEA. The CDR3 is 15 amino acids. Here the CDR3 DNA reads TGTGCCAGCAGCTTAGGAGGCGCGCGAATGAATGAGCAGTTCTTC. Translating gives CASSLGGARMNEQFF.

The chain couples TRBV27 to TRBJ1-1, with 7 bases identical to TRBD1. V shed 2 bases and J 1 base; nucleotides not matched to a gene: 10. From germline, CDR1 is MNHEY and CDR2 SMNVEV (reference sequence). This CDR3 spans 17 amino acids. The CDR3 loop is CASSLRGQFLGNTEAFF. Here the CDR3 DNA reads TGTGCCAGCAGTTTAAGGGGACAGTTTCTGGGGAACACTGAAGCTTTCTTT.

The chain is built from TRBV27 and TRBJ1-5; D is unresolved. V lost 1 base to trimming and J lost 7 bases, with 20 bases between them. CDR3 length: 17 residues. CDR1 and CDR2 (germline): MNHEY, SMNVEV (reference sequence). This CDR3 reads CASSLWARRNHRQPQHF. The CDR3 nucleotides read TGTGCCAGCAGTTTATGGGCCAGGCGAAACCACCGACAGCCCCAGCATTTT.

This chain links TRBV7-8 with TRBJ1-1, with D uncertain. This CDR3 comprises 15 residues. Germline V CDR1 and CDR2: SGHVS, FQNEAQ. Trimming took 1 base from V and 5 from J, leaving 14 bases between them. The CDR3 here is CASSLGRRRGTEAFF. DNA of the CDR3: TGTGCCAGCAGCTTAGGCCGCAGGAGAGGGACTGAAGCTTTCTTT.

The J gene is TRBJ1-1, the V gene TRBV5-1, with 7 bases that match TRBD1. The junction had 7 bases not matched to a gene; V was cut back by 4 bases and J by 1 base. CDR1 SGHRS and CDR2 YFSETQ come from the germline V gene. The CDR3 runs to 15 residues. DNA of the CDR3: TGCGCCAGCAGCCAGAGGGACAGACCGAACACTGAAGCTTTCTTT. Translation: CASSQRDRPNTEAFF.

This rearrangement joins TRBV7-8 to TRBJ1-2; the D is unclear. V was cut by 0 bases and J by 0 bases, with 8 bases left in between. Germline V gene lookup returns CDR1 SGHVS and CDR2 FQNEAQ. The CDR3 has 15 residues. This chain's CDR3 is CASSLALAANYGYTF. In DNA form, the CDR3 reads TGTGCCAGCAGCTTAGCGTTAGCAGCTAACTATGGCTACACCTTC.

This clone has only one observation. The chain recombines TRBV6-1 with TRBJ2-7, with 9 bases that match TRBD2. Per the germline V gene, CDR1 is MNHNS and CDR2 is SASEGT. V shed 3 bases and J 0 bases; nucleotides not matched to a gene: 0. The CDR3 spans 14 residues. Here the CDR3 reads CASSDSGSSYEQYF. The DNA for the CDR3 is TGTGCCAGCAGTGATAGCGGGAGCTCCTACGAGCAGTACTTC.

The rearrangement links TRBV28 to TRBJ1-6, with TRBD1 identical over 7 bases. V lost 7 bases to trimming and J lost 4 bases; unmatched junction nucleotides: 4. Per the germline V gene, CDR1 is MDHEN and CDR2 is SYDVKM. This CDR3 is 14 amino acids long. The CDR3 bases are TGTGCCAGCACCTCGGGACAGTATAATTCACCCCTCCACTTT. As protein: CASTSGQYNSPLHF.

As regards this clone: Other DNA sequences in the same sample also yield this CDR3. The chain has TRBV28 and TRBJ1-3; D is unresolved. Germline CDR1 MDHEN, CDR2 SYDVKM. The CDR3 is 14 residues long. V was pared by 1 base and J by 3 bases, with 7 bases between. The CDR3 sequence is CASSLSGSGNTIYF. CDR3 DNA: TGTGCCAGCAGTTTATCGGGGAGTGGAAACACCATATATTTT.